Sequencing of this T cell receptor (beta chain) was carried out in a study of cytomegalovirus exposure and HLA in healthy donors. Study-wide context: As an earlier analysis found, 180 million or so T cells yielded approximately 100 million unique TCR beta sequences. Drawn from HLA-typed donors, some 80 million unique TCRs were held in an early data release.

13 Jbeta primers and 60 Vbeta primers were used for the PCR. Original handling: The authors later counted 75 million to 90 million unique TCR beta chains, 9 million to 14 million of them shared. Method: immunoSEQ multiplex PCR; TCRdb's copy keeps in-frame clones and lacks some. That table is the source of V, J and clone size, and D and trimming were worked out from the DNA. The sample lists about 140,000 clones; around nine tenths were seen once. This clone was detected a few times. The sequencing input was PBMCs. The clonotype originates from a woman aged 25 to 39 in good health and CMV-seronegative.

CDR3 DNA sequence: TGTGCCACCGGACAGGGGGTCTCTGGGGCCAACGTCCTGACTTTC. Translating it yields CATGQGVSGANVLTF. The V and J genes are TRBV15 and TRBJ2-6; TRBD1 agrees at 10 bases. V lost 8 bases and J lost 0; bases outside the gene matches: 1. This CDR3 has 15 residues. Germline V CDR1 and CDR2: LNHNV, YYDKDF (reference sequence).